Below are 32 T cell receptor beta chains sequenced from a single sample in a study of beta chain features in type 1 diabetes. Study-level findings and limits: There was a moderate but significant shortening of TCRB CDR3s in all four CD4+ subsets of Type 1 diabetes patients.

No antigens are known for them. Reverse transcription of all isolated RNA meant that expressed TCRB transcripts were sequenced. Using immunoSEQ multiplex PCR, the repertoire was profiled, and TCRdb retains in-frame clones only, with some absent. The data show 300,000 or so clones, with 13% seen just once and roughly 0.015% held by the top ten. The sample comprised naive CD4+ T cells from blood. These receptors were taken from a woman between 18 and 30 years old with type 1 diabetes.

The J gene is TRBJ2-3, the V gene TRBV11-2; TRBD2 aligns across 8 bases. V lost 7 bases to trimming and J lost 5 bases; unmatched junction nucleotides: 11. Germline V gene lookup returns CDR1 SGHAT and CDR2 FQNNGV. The length of the CDR3 is 15 residues. The CDR3 DNA follows: TGTGCCAGCACCTCCCTAGCGGGCCCCCGAGATACGCAGTATTTT. Translation: CASTSLAGPRDTQYF.

J is TRBJ1-2 and V is TRBV30, with 11 positions matching TRBD1. The trim removed 2 bases at V and 4 bases at J, leaving 6 bases unmatched. The CDR3 is made up of 15 amino acids. Germline CDR1 GTSNPN, CDR2 SVGIG (reference sequence). The DNA of the CDR3 is TGTGCCTGGAGTTTATTGGGGACAGGGGGCTATGGCTACACCTTC. Translated: CAWSLLGTGGYGYTF.

This clone was seen only a few times. Within the sample, other DNA sequences also encode this same CDR3. The chain joins TRBV30 to TRBJ2-7, with a weak D call TRBD1 (5 bases). Germline CDR1 is GTSNPN and CDR2 is SVGIG (reference sequence). V gave up 3 bases and J gave up 6 bases, with 9 bases separating them. The CDR3 runs to 11 residues. In DNA form, the CDR3 reads TGTGCCTGGAGCGTCCAGGGCGAGCAGTACTTC. Residues: CAWSVQGEQYF.

This clone was picked up a small number of times. This chain links TRBV2 with TRBJ2-2; D remains unclear. The germline V and J ends were trimmed by 8 bases and 0 bases, with 10 bases remaining between them. Germline lookup yields CDR1 SNHLY and CDR2 FYNNEI. This CDR3 spans 14 amino acids. The CDR3 DNA sequence: TGTGCCAGCCTACCGATTGCGAACACCGGGGAGCTGTTTTTT. Translation: CASLPIANTGELFF.

In its sample, this clone was seen a few times. The chain couples TRBV7-9 to TRBJ2-3; 9 nucleotides align to TRBD2. This CDR3 is 16 amino acids long. Germline V gene lookup returns CDR1 SEHNR and CDR2 FQNEAQ (reference sequence). The J segment lost 2 bases and the V segment lost 0 bases, leaving 3 bases of the junction unmatched. CDR3 protein: CASSLALAGYTDTQYF. Written as DNA, the CDR3 is TGTGCCAGCAGCTTAGCCCTAGCGGGATACACAGATACGCAGTATTTT.

V and J are TRBV5-1 and TRBJ2-5; no clear D gene. The CDR3 runs to 14 residues. Germline CDR1 reads SGHRS; CDR2 reads YFSETQ. The V and J ends lost 0 bases and 2 bases respectively, with 8 bases between them. CDR3 bases: TGCGCCAGCAGCTTGGGGCAGATGCAAGAGACCCAGTACTTC. Translated, it gives CASSLGQMQETQYF.

Only a few counts were recorded for this clone. The rearrangement uses TRBV28 and TRBJ1-3, with a weak D call TRBD1 (5 bases). The CDR3 is made up of 15 amino acids. The germline V gene has CDR1 MDHEN and CDR2 SYDVKM. Trimming left V 4 bases short and J 6 bases short, with 16 bases between. The CDR3 DNA reads TGTGCCAGCAGTTCCCCCGGCGGAGGGGAAAACACCATATATTTT. It specifies CASSSPGGGENTIYF.

The sample holds a few counts of this clone. V and J are TRBV9 and TRBJ2-1; TRBD2 aligns across 9 bases. Germline V gives CDR1 SGDLS, CDR2 YYNGEE. The CDR3 is 15 amino acids. The V and J ends lost 0 bases and 8 bases, in that order; junction bases with no gene match: 6. The CDR3 DNA follows: TGTGCCAGCAGCGTAGCGCGGGAGGGCCCTCATGAGCAGTTCTTC. Its translation: CASSVAREGPHEQFF.

A few counts support this clone. The chain carries TRBV28 and TRBJ2-1; TRBD2 agrees at 13 bases. Germline V CDR1 and CDR2: MDHEN, SYDVKM. The CDR3 is made up of 16 amino acids. Losses at the gene ends were 10 bases for V and 7 bases for J; bases not matched to a gene: 13. The CDR3 protein is CATHQRTSGRRNEQFF. The CDR3 nucleotides are TGTGCCACCCACCAACGGACTAGCGGGAGACGTAATGAGCAGTTCTTC.

This clone occurred a few times. The chain carries TRBV30 and TRBJ1-2; 7 bases agree with TRBD1. The CDR3 runs to 15 residues. Trimming cost V 1 base and J 2 bases; bases outside gene matches: 7. Germline CDR1 and CDR2: GTSNPN and SVGIG (reference sequence). CDR3 region: CAWSDPTTGNYGYTF. Here the CDR3 DNA reads TGTGCCTGGAGTGACCCTACGACAGGGAACTATGGCTACACCTTC. The entire variable domain, with the rest obtained from reference TRBV30 and TRBJ1-2, is as follows: SQTIHQWPATLVQPVGSPLSLECTVEGTSNPNLYWYRQAAGRGLQLLFYSVGIGQISSEVPQNLSASRPQDRQFILSSKKLLLSDSGFYLCAWSDPTTGNYGYTFGSGTRLTVV.

This clone showed up just a few times. The rearrangement links TRBV7-9 to TRBJ2-5; 12 nucleotides match TRBD2. J was trimmed by 4 bases and V by 5 bases; bases with no gene match: 2. The CDR3 contains 14 residues. Germline-derived CDR1 and CDR2 are SEHNR and FQNEAQ (reference sequence). CDR3: CASSAGLAGETQYF. CDR3 sequence (DNA): TGTGCCAGCAGCGCGGGACTAGCGGGAGAGACCCAGTACTTC.

The V call is TRBV5-6, the J call TRBJ2-7; 11 nucleotides match TRBD1. Germline V gives CDR1 SGHDT, CDR2 YYEEEE. This CDR3 is 15 amino acids long. J gave up 7 bases and V 4 bases, and 10 bases lay outside the gene matches. CDR3 residues: CASSLGQGAAEEQYV. DNA for the CDR3: TGTGCCAGCAGCCTTGGACAGGGGGCTGCGGAAGAGCAGTACGTC.

This clone was detected only a few times. J is TRBJ2-1 and V is TRBV28; 12 bases fit TRBD2. This CDR3 is built from 14 residues. The trim removed 6 bases at V and 10 bases at J, leaving 7 bases unmatched. The germline gives CDR1 MDHEN, CDR2 SYDVKM. The CDR3 DNA follows: TGTGCCAGCAGCCTAGCGGGAGGGCCACAGGAGCAGTTCTTC. Translation gives CASSLAGGPQEQFF.

This clone was detected a few times. J is TRBJ1-1 and V is TRBV11-2; possible D gene TRBD1, 5 bases. Germline assignment: CDR1 SGHAT and CDR2 FQNNGV. The V end was cut by 0 bases, the J end by 5 bases, with 19 bases between. This CDR3 region has 17 residues. In DNA, the CDR3 is TGTGCCAGCAGCTTAGATAGTGTTCAGGGATCGAGAACTGAAGCTTTCTTT. Translating it yields CASSLDSVQGSRTEAFF.

This clone was counted a few times. Other DNA sequences in the sample encode the same CDR3. The chain couples TRBV5-1 to TRBJ2-7, with 9 bases matching TRBD1. Looked up from germline, CDR1 is SGHRS and CDR2 is YFSETQ. CDR3 length: 13 residues. V shed 0 bases, J shed 6 bases, and the junction held 1 base outside the gene matches. CDR3 sequence (DNA): TGCGCCAGCAGCTTGGGACAGGGGGGCGAGCAGTACGTC. This encodes CASSLGQGGEQYV.

The J gene is TRBJ2-1, the V gene TRBV5-1; a possible D gene is TRBD2 (5 bases). The CDR3 contains 14 residues. Looked up from germline, CDR1 is SGHRS and CDR2 is YFSETQ. The ends were cut back, 0 bases at V and 9 bases at J, with 13 bases in the middle. The CDR3 DNA reads as TGCGCCAGCAGCTTGGTGGGCACCGGGGTTGAGCAGTTCTTC. This gives the protein CASSLVGTGVEQFF.

This chain links TRBV7-2 with TRBJ2-5; 8 nucleotides match TRBD2. Germline CDR1 is SGHTA and CDR2 is FQGNSA. The CDR3 is 14 residues long. Losses at the gene ends were 4 bases for V and 4 bases for J; bases not matched to a gene: 5. The CDR3 nucleotides read TGTGCCAGCAGCTCAGCGGGAGTGGGAGAGACCCAGTACTTC. Encoded protein: CASSSAGVGETQYF.

The CDR3 spells CASSPPGSGTGELFF. The CDR3 nucleotides read TGTGCCAGCTCACCACCTGGATCAGGTACCGGGGAGCTGTTTTTT. The chain combines TRBV18 with TRBJ2-2; D unclear. The CDR3 is 15 residues long. Trimming stripped 0 bases from V and 5 bases from J, with 10 bases between. Germline V gives CDR1 KGHSH, CDR2 LQKENI.

This chain links TRBV29-1 with TRBJ1-3; D gene uncertain. Deletions cut 0 bases from V and 2 bases from J, with 14 bases between. CDR3 length: 16 residues. The V gene's germline CDR1 is SQVTM and CDR2 ANQGSEA. Written as DNA, the CDR3 is TGCAGCGTTGAAGATTCTGTGGCAGGCGCTGGAAACACCATATATTTT. Translating gives CSVEDSVAGAGNTIYF.

The V call is TRBV30, the J call TRBJ1-4; 9 nucleotides line up with TRBD1. Germline V gives CDR1 GTSNPN, CDR2 SVGIG (reference sequence). V shed 3 bases, J shed 8 bases, and the junction held 10 bases outside the gene matches. The CDR3 runs to 15 residues. CDR3 in DNA: TGTGCCTGGAGCTTATTACAGGGGGCAAGGGAAAAACTGTTTTTT. It translates to CAWSLLQGAREKLFF.

The V call is TRBV18, the J call TRBJ2-7; possible D gene TRBD2, 5 bases. The CDR3 consists of 14 residues. Germline V CDR1 and CDR2: KGHSH, LQKENI. V lost 3 bases and J 2 bases, leaving 11 bases between the germline ends. The DNA for the CDR3 is TGTGCCAGCTCACCGAGTCGGGATGCCTACGAGCAGTACTTC. It translates to CASSPSRDAYEQYF.

This clone occurred a few times. The J gene is TRBJ1-1, the V gene TRBV30; D is ambiguous. Trimming took off 4 bases at V and 1 base at J, with 13 bases between the two ends. The CDR3 is made up of 14 amino acids. Germline CDR1 reads GTSNPN; CDR2 reads SVGIG (reference sequence). CDR3 DNA: TGTGCCTGGACCCTCGCAGCTAGGAACACTGAAGCTTTCTTT. This gives the protein CAWTLAARNTEAFF.

The rearrangement joins TRBV9 to TRBJ2-1; perhaps TRBD2 as D (5 bases). Trimming removed 4 bases at V and 4 bases at J, with 21 bases between. The CDR3 extends over 17 amino acids. CDR1 is SGDLS, CDR2 YYNGEE, per germline. In DNA form, the CDR3 reads TGTGCCAGCAGCCCCCAGCGTGGAGGACGGATATACAATGAGCAGTTCTTC. It yields the protein CASSPQRGGRIYNEQFF.

The genes are TRBV7-2 and TRBJ2-7, with D maybe TRBD2 (5 bases). V shed 1 base and J shed 2 bases, with 18 bases lying between them. The germline CDR1 and CDR2 sequences are SGHTA and FQGNSA. The CDR3 sequence is 17 residues long. The CDR3 nucleotides are TGTGCCAGCAGCTTAGGAGTTAGCATTATGACTACCTACGAGCAGTACGTC. Its translation is CASSLGVSIMTTYEQYV.

This rearrangement joins TRBV11-3 to TRBJ2-1; D perhaps matches TRBD2 (6 bases). V lost 10 bases, J lost 9 bases, and 19 bases lay in between. Germline values: CDR1 SGHNT, CDR2 YENEEA. This CDR3 region has 13 residues. Here the CDR3 DNA reads TGTGCCACCGCGCGGGACTCCAGGGTTGAGCAGTTCTTC. It encodes CATARDSRVEQFF.

This clone was observed a handful of times. The chain carries TRBV28 and TRBJ1-4; D might be TRBD1 (5 bases). With 6 bases removed from V and 8 bases from J, the gap between germline ends came to 16 bases. CDR1 and CDR2 (germline): MDHEN, SYDVKM. The CDR3 sequence is 14 residues long. The CDR3 reads CASSFQGTREKLFF. CDR3 nucleotide sequence: TGTGCCAGCAGCTTCCAGGGAACGAGAGAAAAACTGTTTTTT. The entire variable domain, with the rest obtained from reference TRBV28 and TRBJ1-4, is as follows: DVKVTQSSRYLVKRTGEKVFLECVQDMDHENMFWYRQDPGLGLRLIYFSYDVKMKEKGDIPEGYSVSREKKERFSLILESASTNQTSMYLCASSFQGTREKLFFGSGTQLSVL.

This chain joins TRBV11-2 and TRBJ2-4; tentatively, D is TRBD1 (5 bases). This CDR3 contains 15 residues. The V and J ends lost 5 bases and 3 bases respectively, with 14 bases between them. CDR1 and CDR2 (germline): SGHAT, FQNNGV. The CDR3 sequence: CASSLEWTNKNIQYF. CDR3 nucleotides: TGTGCCAGCAGCCTGGAGTGGACAAACAAAAACATTCAGTACTTC. Using reference TRBV11-2 and TRBJ2-4 for the parts outside the CDR3, the full variable domain is EAGVAQSPRYKIIEKRQSVAFWCNPISGHATLYWYQQILGQGPKLLIQFQNNGVVDDSQLPKDRFSAERLKGVDSTLKIQPAKLEDSAVYLCASSLEWTNKNIQYFGAGTRLSVL.

With regard to this clone: A junction end diverges from the germline sequence, so it may reflect a read error. The chain combines TRBV10-3 with TRBJ1-2; D is unresolved. This CDR3 region has 13 residues. Germline V gene sequence: CDR1 ENHRY, CDR2 SYGVKD. The CDR3 reads CAITPEGPYGYTF. The CDR3, as DNA: TGTGCGATCACCCCCGAGGGCCCCTATGGCTACACCTTC.

The gene calls are TRBV7-9 and TRBJ2-1; unclear D gene. Germline V lookup: CDR1 SEHNR, CDR2 FQNEAQ (reference sequence). This CDR3 has 15 amino acids. Trimming cost V 1 base and J 8 bases, with 15 bases left between them. The CDR3 sequence is CASSLDRTKLDEQFF. The CDR3 coding sequence is TGTGCCAGCAGCTTAGACCGAACTAAATTAGATGAGCAGTTCTTC.

The chain recombines TRBV2 with TRBJ1-1; no firm D call. Germline V gene lookup returns CDR1 SNHLY and CDR2 FYNNEI. V was shortened by 6 bases and J by 11 bases, with 25 bases between the two germline ends. The CDR3 contains 15 residues. The CDR3 protein is CASRYARDPGRDAFF. DNA for the CDR3: TGTGCCAGCAGGTATGCGCGGGATCCCGGACGGGATGCTTTCTTT.

This clone came up a few times. The chain couples TRBV9 to TRBJ2-4; 7 positions agree with TRBD2. Trimming removed 2 bases from V and 7 bases from J; junction bases left unmatched: 18. The CDR3 length is 18 residues. Germline V gives CDR1 SGDLS, CDR2 YYNGEE. CDR3 in amino acids: CASSVGGGEPWRANIQYF. The CDR3 nucleotides are TGTGCCAGCAGCGTCGGGGGAGGGGAACCTTGGAGGGCCAACATTCAGTACTTC.

Only a few counts were recorded for this clone. The chain recombines TRBV5-4 with TRBJ2-7, with 8 bases fitting TRBD2. After removal of 5 bases from V and 2 bases from J, the junction contained 6 bases not matched to a gene. Germline V gives CDR1 SGHNT, CDR2 YYREEE (reference sequence). The CDR3 totals 14 residues. CDR3 DNA: TGTGCCAGCAGGTCCGGTAGCGGGACCTACGAGCAGTACTTC. Its translation is CASRSGSGTYEQYF.